What follows are 3 T cell receptor beta chains derived from one specimen sequenced in a study of blood T cell repertoires in COVID-19. The protocol was immunoSEQ multiplex PCR, while the TCRdb copy is restricted to in-frame clones and leaves out a portion. In the table there are 70,000 to 75,000 clones, 80% to 90% of which are singletons. The source material was peripheral blood. The source of these receptors is a human donor in a cohort sampled during active COVID-19.

CDR3 DNA: TGTGCCAGCAGCCGGACTCAGGGAGGGGGCAATGAGCAGTTCTTC. This gives the protein CASSRTQGGGNEQFF. The chain uses TRBV7-7 and TRBJ2-1; D is perhaps TRBD2 (7 bases). Trimming removed 5 bases at V and 6 bases at J, with 17 bases between. The CDR3 covers 15 residues. In germline, CDR1 is SSHAT, CDR2 FNYEAQ (reference sequence).

V usage is TRBV10-3 and J usage is TRBJ2-1; no reliable D call. The CDR3 is 12 residues long. Germline V CDR1 and CDR2: ENHRY, SYGVKD. Trimming left V 0 bases short and J 10 bases short, with 7 bases between. CDR3 in DNA: TGTGCCATCAGTGAGTCGGCCGTAGAGCAGTTCTTC. Translated: CAISESAVEQFF.

The V call is TRBV6-1, the J call TRBJ1-4; D possibly corresponds to TRBD1 (6 bases). The CDR3 contains 15 residues. V was pared by 3 bases and J by 10 bases, with 18 bases between. The V gene's germline CDR1 is MNHNS and CDR2 SASEGT. The CDR3 DNA reads as TGTGCCAGCAGTGATTTAGGGGGGGGTAGAGGAAAACTGTTTTTT. Protein sequence: CASSDLGGGRGKLFF.